The sequence of this T cell receptor (beta chain) was determined in a study of T-cell reconstitution after alpha-beta-depleted transplantation in children. Trimming left V 5 bases short and J 7 bases short, with 15 bases between. CDR3 size: 13 residues. CDR1 is SQVTM and CDR2 is ANQGSEA in the germline V gene. The library targeted TCRbeta and was prepared with unique molecular identifiers. TCRdb reprocessed the PCR reads via MiXCR and lists one record per CDR3 protein. The sample comprises about 610,000 distinct CDR3 sequences, more than 9% of which are singletons, and roughly 4% rests with the top ten.

This TCR came from a human donor who donated a stem cell graft to a child with acute myeloid leukemia. This sample comprised PBMCs from the stem cell graft donor, obtained from the stem cell graft. V is TRBV29-1 and J is TRBJ1-5; no clear D. CDR3 in DNA: TGCAGCGTTTCGAAAGGGATAGGGCAGCCCCAGCATTTT. It yields the protein CSVSKGIGQPQHF.